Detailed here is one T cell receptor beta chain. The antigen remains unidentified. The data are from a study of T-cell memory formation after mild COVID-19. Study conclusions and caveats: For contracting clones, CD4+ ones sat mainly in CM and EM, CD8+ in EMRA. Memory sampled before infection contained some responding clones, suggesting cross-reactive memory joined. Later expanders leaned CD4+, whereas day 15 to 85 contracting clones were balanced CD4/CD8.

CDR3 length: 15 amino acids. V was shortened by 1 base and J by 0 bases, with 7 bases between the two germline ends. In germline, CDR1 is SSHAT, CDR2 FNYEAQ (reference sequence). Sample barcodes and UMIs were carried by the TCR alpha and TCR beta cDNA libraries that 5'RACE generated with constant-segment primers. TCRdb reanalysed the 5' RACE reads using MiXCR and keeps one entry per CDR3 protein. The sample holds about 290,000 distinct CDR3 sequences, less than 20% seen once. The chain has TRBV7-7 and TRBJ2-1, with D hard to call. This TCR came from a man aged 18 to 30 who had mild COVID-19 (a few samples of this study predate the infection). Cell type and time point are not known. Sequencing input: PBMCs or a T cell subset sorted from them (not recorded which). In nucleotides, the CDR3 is TGTGCCAGCAGCTTAGAGGTGGGCTCCTACAATGAGCAGTTCTTC. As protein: CASSLEVGSYNEQFF.